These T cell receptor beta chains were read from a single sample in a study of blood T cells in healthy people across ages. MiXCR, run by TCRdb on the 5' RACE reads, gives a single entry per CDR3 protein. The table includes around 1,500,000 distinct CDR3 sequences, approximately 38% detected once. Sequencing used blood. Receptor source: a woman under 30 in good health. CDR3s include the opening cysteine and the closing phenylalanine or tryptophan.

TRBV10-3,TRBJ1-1,CAISARGKNTEAFF
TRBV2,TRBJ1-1,CASSGDKNTEAFF
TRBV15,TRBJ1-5,CATSRTGRISDQPQHF
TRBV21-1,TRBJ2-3,CAVGKTQGDDTDTQYF
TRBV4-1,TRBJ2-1,CASSYMGGSEREQFF
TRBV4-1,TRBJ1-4,CASSFTTGTGPEKLFF
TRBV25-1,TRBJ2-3,CASSEYGIGGGDTQYF
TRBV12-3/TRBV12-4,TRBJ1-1,CASSSARGAEAFF
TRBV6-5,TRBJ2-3,CASSFSGSILDTQYF
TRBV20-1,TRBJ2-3,CSARDWGRGADTQYF
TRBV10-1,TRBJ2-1,CASSEGRGSGTPYNEQFF
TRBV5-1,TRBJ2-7,CASSLAVGNSYEQYF
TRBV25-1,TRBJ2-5,CASSEYGVTGRETQYF
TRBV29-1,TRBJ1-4,CSVVRLGTTNEKLFF
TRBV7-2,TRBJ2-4,CASSSLGGEPKNIQYF
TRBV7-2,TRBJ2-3,CVSSFSGTTDTQYF
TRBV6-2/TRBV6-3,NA,CASRYVLAGVNEQYF
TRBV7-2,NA,CASSPRPARAGNEQYF
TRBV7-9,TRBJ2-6,CASSWQQGIGANVLTF
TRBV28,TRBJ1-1,CASRARDRVGTEAFF
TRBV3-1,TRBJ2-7,CASRTPGQGAREQYF
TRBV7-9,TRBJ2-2,CASSLSPWRGDPANTGELFF
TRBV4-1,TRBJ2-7,CASSQDDRGYITYEQYF
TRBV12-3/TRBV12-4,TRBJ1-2,CASSRTGAFYGYTF
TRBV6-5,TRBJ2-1,CASGPGPGGRFF
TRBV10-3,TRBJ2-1,CAIGETDSSSYNEQFF
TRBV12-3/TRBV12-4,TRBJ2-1,CASSPPGLELPYNEQFF
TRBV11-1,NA,CASSSPLQGSSYNEQYF
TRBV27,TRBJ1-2,CASSVSGTAYGYTF
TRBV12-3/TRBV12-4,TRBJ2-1,CASSLTSREVEQFF
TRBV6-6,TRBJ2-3,CASRQTSVYTDTQYF
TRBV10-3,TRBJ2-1,CAISEEAGGNEQFF
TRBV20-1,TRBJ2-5,CSARDRGEVFQETQYF
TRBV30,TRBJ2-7,CAWSVSWGSYEQYF
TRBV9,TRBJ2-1,CASSPRDRDRDYNEQFF
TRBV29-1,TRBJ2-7,CSVEDAYGTYEQYF
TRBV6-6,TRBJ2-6,CASRASVDPSGANVLTF
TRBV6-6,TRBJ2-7,CASSPTTSGYEQYF
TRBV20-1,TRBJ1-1,CSAQNIKQGADTEAFF
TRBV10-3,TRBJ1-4,CAIRPGHLKNATNEKLFF
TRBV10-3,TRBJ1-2,CAISEGDSYGYTF
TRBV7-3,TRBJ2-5,CASSLKMQETQYF
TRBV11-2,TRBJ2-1,CASSGTSGGWDEQFF
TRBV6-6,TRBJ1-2,CASGQGEALGYTF
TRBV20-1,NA,CSASRSSGGDGQFF
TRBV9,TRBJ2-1,CASSTRGSSYNEQFF
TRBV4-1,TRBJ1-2,CASSQGDRNASYGYTF
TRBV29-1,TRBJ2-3,CSVETGLLADTQYF
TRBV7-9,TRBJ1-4,CASSLGDRGANEKLFF
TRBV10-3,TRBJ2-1,CAIKQGARNEQFF
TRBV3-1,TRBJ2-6,CASSTLTGTGANVLTF
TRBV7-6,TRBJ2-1,CASSFKVGDNEQFF
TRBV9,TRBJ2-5,CASSVALGTTQETQYF
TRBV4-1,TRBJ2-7,CASSQVHNSYEQYF